These T cell receptor beta chains were read from a single sample in a study of T cells after posttransplantation cyclophosphamide. Profiled with immunoSEQ multiplex PCR; TCRdb holds only in-frame clones, not every one. The repertoire consists of 3,000 to 4,000 clones, with under 80% occurring once and the leading ten covering around 54%. Sample: PBMCs, taken after allogeneic stem cell transplant with calcineurin inhibitor and methotrexate. The receptors derive from a female patient aged 50-65 years who received an allogeneic stem cell transplant from an unrelated donor, was CMV-positive, and had acute and chronic GVHD. Some of the T cells may derive from the graft donor. CDR3s include the opening cysteine and the closing phenylalanine or tryptophan. D genes are given only for firm matches. Size tells how often a clone was seen (once, few, many) or the class of an expanded clone, and some rows leave it out.

CDR3nt: TGTGCCAGCAGCTTGGGGCGGCTTAGGACTGAAGCTTTCTTT
CDR3aa: CASSLGRLRTEAFF
abundance: few
d_gene: -
j_gene: TRBJ1-1
v_gene: TRBV5-8

CDR3nt: TGTGCCAGCAGCTTAGTACAGGGGGCCGGGCATTTT
CDR3aa: CASSLVQGAGHF
abundance: -
d_gene: TRBD1
j_gene: TRBJ1-3
v_gene: TRBV13

CDR3nt: TGTGCCAGCAGCGCGGGGGGCCCTGGGGCCAACGTCCTGACTTTC
CDR3aa: CASSAGGPGANVLTF
abundance: -
d_gene: TRBD2
j_gene: TRBJ2-6
v_gene: TRBV7-9

CDR3nt: TGCAGTGCTAGACCCATCTACGAGCAGTACTTC
CDR3aa: CSARPIYEQYF
abundance: few
d_gene: -
j_gene: TRBJ2-7
v_gene: TRBV20-1

CDR3nt: TGTGCCAGCAGTTCCAGGGGGATCCTGGGGACTGAAGCTTTCTTT
CDR3aa: CASSSRGILGTEAFF
abundance: -
d_gene: TRBD1
j_gene: TRBJ1-1
v_gene: TRBV6-5

CDR3nt: TGTGCCAGCAGACTGTTAAGGGGGGGACAGGGCAAAAACATTCAGTACTTC
CDR3aa: CASRLLRGGQGKNIQYF
abundance: -
d_gene: TRBD1
j_gene: TRBJ2-4
v_gene: TRBV28

CDR3nt: TGTGCCAGCAGATTTACAGGGGCCAGCAATCAGCCCCAGCATTTT
CDR3aa: CASRFTGASNQPQHF
abundance: few
d_gene: TRBD1
j_gene: TRBJ1-5
v_gene: TRBV28

CDR3nt: TGTGCCAGTGGGGTAGGGGAAAGGAGCACCGGGGAGCTGTTTTTT
CDR3aa: CASGVGERSTGELFF
abundance: few
d_gene: -
j_gene: TRBJ2-2
v_gene: TRBV19

CDR3nt: TGTGCCAGCAGCAAACCCCGGGGGAGGACCAGAGACAATGAGCAGTTCTTC
CDR3aa: CASSKPRGRTRDNEQFF
abundance: -
d_gene: -
j_gene: TRBJ2-1
v_gene: TRBV7-6

CDR3nt: TGCGCCAGCAGCCCGCTAGCGGGAGTTGACTACGAGCAGTACTTC
CDR3aa: CASSPLAGVDYEQYF
abundance: -
d_gene: TRBD2
j_gene: TRBJ2-7
v_gene: TRBV5-1

CDR3nt: TGTGCCAGCAGTTATGGGCAAACAGGAAACATTCAGTACTTC
CDR3aa: CASSYGQTGNIQYF
abundance: once
d_gene: -
j_gene: TRBJ2-4
v_gene: TRBV6-6

CDR3nt: TGTGCCAGCACACAGGGGGCGAGGATCAATGAGCAGTTCTTC
CDR3aa: CASTQGARINEQFF
abundance: -
d_gene: TRBD1
j_gene: TRBJ2-1
v_gene: TRBV27

CDR3nt: TGTGCCAGCAGCTTGAGCTCAGAGACCCAGTACTTC
CDR3aa: CASSLSSETQYF
abundance: -
d_gene: -
j_gene: TRBJ2-5
v_gene: TRBV11-2

CDR3nt: TGTGCCAGCAGCTGGATGGGACTAGCGGGGGAGACCCAGTACTTC
CDR3aa: CASSWMGLAGETQYF
abundance: medium-sized
d_gene: TRBD2
j_gene: TRBJ2-5
v_gene: TRBV27

CDR3nt: TGTGCCTGGGGCTTGGGGACAGGGATCTCCTACGAGCAGTACTTC
CDR3aa: CAWGLGTGISYEQYF
abundance: -
d_gene: TRBD1
j_gene: TRBJ2-7
v_gene: TRBV30

CDR3nt: TGCGCCAGCAGCCTTGGGACAGCCTCTGATGGCTACACCTTC
CDR3aa: CASSLGTASDGYTF
abundance: -
d_gene: TRBD1
j_gene: TRBJ1-2
v_gene: TRBV5-1

CDR3nt: TGTGCCAGCTCACGAGAGACAGACACTGAAGCTTTCTTT
CDR3aa: CASSRETDTEAFF
abundance: medium-sized
d_gene: -
j_gene: TRBJ1-1
v_gene: TRBV18

CDR3nt: TGTGCCAGCAGTTTACATGGACTAGCGGGGTGGCAGTATTTT
CDR3aa: CASSLHGLAGWQYF
abundance: -
d_gene: TRBD2
j_gene: TRBJ2-3
v_gene: TRBV27

CDR3nt: TGTGCCAGCAGTCCGGGAGTCCTGAACACTGAAGCTTTCTTT
CDR3aa: CASSPGVLNTEAFF
abundance: -
d_gene: -
j_gene: TRBJ1-1
v_gene: TRBV11-2

CDR3nt: TGTGCCAGCAGCTTACGGGAACTGGACACCGGGGAGCTGTTTTTT
CDR3aa: CASSLRELDTGELFF
abundance: -
d_gene: -
j_gene: TRBJ2-2
v_gene: TRBV5-4

CDR3nt: TGCGCCAGCAGCCCCGGACAGGGGGAAACTGAAGCTTTCTTT
CDR3aa: CASSPGQGETEAFF
abundance: -
d_gene: TRBD1
j_gene: TRBJ1-1
v_gene: TRBV5-1

CDR3nt: TGTGCCAGCAGCTCCACCAGGGGCGTCAATCAGCCCCAGCATTTT
CDR3aa: CASSSTRGVNQPQHF
abundance: -
d_gene: -
j_gene: TRBJ1-5
v_gene: TRBV11-2

CDR3nt: TGTGCCAGCAGCTTAGCGGGGGGCGGGGAGACCCAGTACTTC
CDR3aa: CASSLAGGGETQYF
abundance: -
d_gene: -
j_gene: TRBJ2-5
v_gene: TRBV11-2

CDR3nt: TGTGCCAGCACCCAGGGGATTGGGGAGACCCAGTACTTC
CDR3aa: CASTQGIGETQYF
abundance: -
d_gene: -
j_gene: TRBJ2-5
v_gene: TRBV7-9

CDR3nt: TGTGCCAGCAGTGACACACCATATGGCTACACCTTC
CDR3aa: CASSDTPYGYTF
abundance: once
d_gene: -
j_gene: TRBJ1-2
v_gene: TRBV6-1

CDR3nt: TGTGCCAGCAGTTTAGTGGGACAGGGGTCTAGTGAGCAGTTCTTC
CDR3aa: CASSLVGQGSSEQFF
abundance: -
d_gene: TRBD1
j_gene: TRBJ2-1
v_gene: TRBV2

CDR3nt: TGTGCCAGCAGCGCCGGACTAGCGGGAGTGGGCAGCACAGATACGCAGTATTTT
CDR3aa: CASSAGLAGVGSTDTQYF
abundance: -
d_gene: TRBD2
j_gene: TRBJ2-3
v_gene: TRBV5-4

CDR3nt: TGTGCCAGCAGCTTCGGTGAGTCCTACGAGCAGTACTTC
CDR3aa: CASSFGESYEQYF
abundance: -
d_gene: -
j_gene: TRBJ2-7
v_gene: TRBV7-7

CDR3nt: TGTGCCAGCAGTGCCCTCGGTAGGCTAGCCGGGGATACGCAGTATTTT
CDR3aa: CASSALGRLAGDTQYF
abundance: -
d_gene: -
j_gene: TRBJ2-3
v_gene: TRBV2

CDR3nt: TGTGCCAGCATGAAAGGGACAGGGGGTAACTATGGCTACACCTTC
CDR3aa: CASMKGTGGNYGYTF
abundance: -
d_gene: TRBD1
j_gene: TRBJ1-2
v_gene: TRBV6-1

CDR3nt: TGTGCCAGCAGTGAGCAGGGAGGGGGCTACACCTTC
CDR3aa: CASSEQGGGYTF
abundance: -
d_gene: -
j_gene: TRBJ1-2
v_gene: TRBV27

CDR3nt: TGTGCCAGCATACCTTGGGGAGGGGGGAACACTGAAGCTTTCTTT
CDR3aa: CASIPWGGGNTEAFF
abundance: -
d_gene: -
j_gene: TRBJ1-1
v_gene: TRBV6-1

CDR3nt: TGTGCCAGCAGCAATGAACCGGGACAGGGGTATGGCTACACCTTC
CDR3aa: CASSNEPGQGYGYTF
abundance: -
d_gene: TRBD1
j_gene: TRBJ1-2
v_gene: TRBV7-8

CDR3nt: TGTGCCAGCAGCCCGGACGGGACAGACTTTCATAGCAATCAGCCCCAGCATTTT
CDR3aa: CASSPDGTDFHSNQPQHF
abundance: -
d_gene: TRBD1
j_gene: TRBJ1-5
v_gene: TRBV7-9

CDR3nt: TGCGCCAGCAGCTTGTTTGAGGGAGGGGTTGAGACCCAGTACTTC
CDR3aa: CASSLFEGGVETQYF
abundance: -
d_gene: TRBD2
j_gene: TRBJ2-5
v_gene: TRBV5-1

CDR3nt: TGTGCCAGCGCGGGGGGTGACTATGGCTACACCTTC
CDR3aa: CASAGGDYGYTF
abundance: -
d_gene: -
j_gene: TRBJ1-2
v_gene: TRBV6-5

CDR3nt: TGTGTCAGAAGCCGCGGCGGGACAGGGGTTTGTAATCAGCCCCAGCATTTT
CDR3aa: CVRSRGGTGVCNQPQHF
abundance: -
d_gene: -
j_gene: TRBJ1-5
v_gene: TRBV7-5

CDR3nt: TGTGCCAGCAGCCCCCGGGACAGGACTTACAATGAGCAGTTCTTC
CDR3aa: CASSPRDRTYNEQFF
abundance: -
d_gene: TRBD1
j_gene: TRBJ2-1
v_gene: TRBV5-4

CDR3nt: TGTGCCAGCGGGGCGGCGGGATTAAACATTCAGTACTTC
CDR3aa: CASGAAGLNIQYF
abundance: -
d_gene: -
j_gene: TRBJ2-4
v_gene: TRBV2

CDR3nt: TGTGCCAGTACCCGGACAGGGTCCGATGAGCAGTTCTTC
CDR3aa: CASTRTGSDEQFF
abundance: -
d_gene: TRBD1
j_gene: TRBJ2-1
v_gene: TRBV19

CDR3nt: TGTGCCAGTAGTATAGGGTTGCGGTCGTCTAGCTCCTACGAGCAGTACTTC
CDR3aa: CASSIGLRSSSSYEQYF
abundance: -
d_gene: -
j_gene: TRBJ2-7
v_gene: TRBV19

CDR3nt: TGTGCCAGCAGTTTGTCGGGGGATCGAGATGGCTACACCTTC
CDR3aa: CASSLSGDRDGYTF
abundance: -
d_gene: -
j_gene: TRBJ1-2
v_gene: TRBV28

CDR3nt: TGTGCCAGCAGCACTGAAGGACACTACTACGAGCAGTACTTC
CDR3aa: CASSTEGHYYEQYF
abundance: -
d_gene: -
j_gene: TRBJ2-7
v_gene: TRBV7-9

CDR3nt: TGTGCCAGCAGTGGGGAGGGGGTGAGCAATCAGCCCCAGCATTTT
CDR3aa: CASSGEGVSNQPQHF
abundance: -
d_gene: -
j_gene: TRBJ1-5
v_gene: TRBV6-5

CDR3nt: TGTGCCAGCAGCCTGTGGGGAGCAGAGACCCAGTACTTC
CDR3aa: CASSLWGAETQYF
abundance: once
d_gene: -
j_gene: TRBJ2-5
v_gene: TRBV7-2

CDR3nt: TGTGCCTGGAGAGAGGGATATGGCTACACCTTC
CDR3aa: CAWREGYGYTF
abundance: once
d_gene: -
j_gene: TRBJ1-2
v_gene: TRBV30

CDR3nt: TGTGCCAGCAGCCTAGCGGACCGACCGTACGAGCAGTACTTC
CDR3aa: CASSLADRPYEQYF
abundance: -
d_gene: TRBD2
j_gene: TRBJ2-7
v_gene: TRBV28

CDR3nt: TGTGCCAGCAGTTACCAGGGGGTCACTGAAGCTTTCTTT
CDR3aa: CASSYQGVTEAFF
abundance: few
d_gene: TRBD1
j_gene: TRBJ1-1
v_gene: TRBV6-5

CDR3nt: TGCGCCAGCAGCCAAAATCGGGGAGTAGCCAAAAACATTCAGTACTTC
CDR3aa: CASSQNRGVAKNIQYF
abundance: -
d_gene: -
j_gene: TRBJ2-4
v_gene: TRBV4-1

CDR3nt: TGTGCCATCAGCAAGACGGGCCTAGCGGGAGTTAGGACAGATACGCAGTATTTT
CDR3aa: CAISKTGLAGVRTDTQYF
abundance: -
d_gene: TRBD2
j_gene: TRBJ2-3
v_gene: TRBV10-3

CDR3nt: TGTGCCAGCAGTGGTGGACAGCCCCCTTATGGCTACACCTTC
CDR3aa: CASSGGQPPYGYTF
abundance: -
d_gene: -
j_gene: TRBJ1-2
v_gene: TRBV27

CDR3nt: TGTGCCAGCAGCTTAGGGACAGACGCCTACGAGCAGTACTTC
CDR3aa: CASSLGTDAYEQYF
abundance: few
d_gene: -
j_gene: TRBJ2-7
v_gene: TRBV7-9

CDR3nt: TGTGCCAGCCAGGGGGGAAATCAGCCCCAGCATTTT
CDR3aa: CASQGGNQPQHF
abundance: -
d_gene: TRBD1
j_gene: TRBJ1-5
v_gene: TRBV28

CDR3nt: TGTGCCAGTAGTATAGGGGAATGGGCGGGAGTCTACAATGAGCAGTTCTTC
CDR3aa: CASSIGEWAGVYNEQFF
abundance: -
d_gene: TRBD2
j_gene: TRBJ2-1
v_gene: TRBV19

CDR3nt: TGTGCCAGCAGCCCAGGGTTTCTTGGTTCACCCCTCCACTTT
CDR3aa: CASSPGFLGSPLHF
abundance: few
d_gene: -
j_gene: TRBJ1-6
v_gene: TRBV7-9